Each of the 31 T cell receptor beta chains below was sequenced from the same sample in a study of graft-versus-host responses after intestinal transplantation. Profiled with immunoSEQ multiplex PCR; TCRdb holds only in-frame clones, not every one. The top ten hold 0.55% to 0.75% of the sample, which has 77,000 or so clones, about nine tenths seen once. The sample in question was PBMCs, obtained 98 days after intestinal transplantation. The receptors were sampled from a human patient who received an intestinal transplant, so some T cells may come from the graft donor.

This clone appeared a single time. The CDR3 nucleotides are TGTGCCAGTAGGGGGCTCGGCAATCAGCCCCAGCATTTT. As protein: CASRGLGNQPQHF. This chain links TRBV19 with TRBJ1-5, with a possible D match to TRBD1 (5 bases). This CDR3 has 13 amino acids. Germline V gives CDR1 LNHDA, CDR2 SQIVND (reference sequence). Trimming removed 6 bases from V and 2 bases from J, with 8 bases in between.

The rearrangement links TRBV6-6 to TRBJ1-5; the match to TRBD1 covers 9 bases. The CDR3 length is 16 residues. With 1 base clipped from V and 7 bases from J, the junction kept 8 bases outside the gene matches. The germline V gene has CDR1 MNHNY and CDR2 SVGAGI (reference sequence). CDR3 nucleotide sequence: TGTGCCAGCAGTTACTTTGGACAGGGGCAAGGACAGCCCCAGCATTTT. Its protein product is CASSYFGQGQGQPQHF.

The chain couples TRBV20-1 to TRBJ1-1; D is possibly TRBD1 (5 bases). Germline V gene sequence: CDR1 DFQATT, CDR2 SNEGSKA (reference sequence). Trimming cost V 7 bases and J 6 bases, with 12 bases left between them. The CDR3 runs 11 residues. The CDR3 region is CSGLRGAEAFF. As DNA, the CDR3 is TGCAGTGGACTTCGGGGGGCTGAAGCTTTCTTT.

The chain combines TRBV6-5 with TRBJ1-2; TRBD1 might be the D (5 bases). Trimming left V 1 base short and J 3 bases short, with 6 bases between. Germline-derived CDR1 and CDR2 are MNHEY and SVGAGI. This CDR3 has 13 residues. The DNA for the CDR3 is TGTGCCAGCAGTTACTTGGGGGACTATGGCTACACCTTC. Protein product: CASSYLGDYGYTF.

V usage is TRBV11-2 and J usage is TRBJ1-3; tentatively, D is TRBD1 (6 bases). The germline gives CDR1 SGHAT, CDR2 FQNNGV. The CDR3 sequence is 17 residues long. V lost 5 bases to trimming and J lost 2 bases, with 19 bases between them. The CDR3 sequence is CASSDRYRERPGNTIYF. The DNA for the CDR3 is TGTGCCAGCAGCGACCGTTACAGGGAGCGACCTGGAAACACCATATATTTT.

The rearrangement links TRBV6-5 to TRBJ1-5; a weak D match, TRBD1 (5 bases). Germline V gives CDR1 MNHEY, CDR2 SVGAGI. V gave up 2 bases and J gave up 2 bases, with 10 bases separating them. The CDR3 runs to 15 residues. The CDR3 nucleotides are TGTGCCAGCAGTTACCGGGGCAGAGGCAATCAGCCCCAGCATTTT. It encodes CASSYRGRGNQPQHF.

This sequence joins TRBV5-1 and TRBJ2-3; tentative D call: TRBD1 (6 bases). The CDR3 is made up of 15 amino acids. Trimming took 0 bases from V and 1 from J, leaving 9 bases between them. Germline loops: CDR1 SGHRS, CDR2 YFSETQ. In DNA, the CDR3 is TGCGCCAGCAGCTTGGCTGGGGGCCGCACAGATACGCAGTATTTT. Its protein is CASSLAGGRTDTQYF. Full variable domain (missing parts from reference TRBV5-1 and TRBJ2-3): KAGVTQTPRYLIKTRGQQVTLSCSPISGHRSVSWYQQTPGQGLQFLFEYFSETQRNKGNFPGRFSGRQFSNSRSEMNVSTLELGDSALYLCASSLAGGRTDTQYFGPGTRLTVL.

The chain's CDR3 is CASSRDGTAFF. The CDR3 nucleotides read TGTGCCAGCAGCCGGGACGGTACAGCTTTCTTT. The V call is TRBV11-3, the J call TRBJ1-1, with TRBD1 as a possible D gene (5 bases). Per the germline V gene, CDR1 is SGHNT and CDR2 is YENEEA. Trimming shortened V by 5 bases and J by 10 bases, and 11 bases separated the two germline ends. The CDR3 contains 11 residues.

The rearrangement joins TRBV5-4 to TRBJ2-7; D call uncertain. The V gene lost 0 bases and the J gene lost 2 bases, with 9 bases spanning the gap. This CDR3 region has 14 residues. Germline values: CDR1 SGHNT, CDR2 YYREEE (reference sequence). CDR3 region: CASSLGRFAYEQYF. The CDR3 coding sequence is TGTGCCAGCAGCTTGGGACGGTTCGCCTACGAGCAGTACTTC. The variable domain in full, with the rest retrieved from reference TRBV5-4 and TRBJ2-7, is ETGVTQSPTHLIKTRGQQVTLRCSSQSGHNTVSWYQQALGQGPQFIFQYYREEENGRGNFPPRFSGLQFPNYSSELNVNALELDDSALYLCASSLGRFAYEQYFGPGTRLTVT.

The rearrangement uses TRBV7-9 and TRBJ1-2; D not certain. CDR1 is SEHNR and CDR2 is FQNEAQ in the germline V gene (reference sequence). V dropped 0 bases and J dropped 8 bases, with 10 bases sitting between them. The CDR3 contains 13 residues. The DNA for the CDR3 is TGTGCCAGCAGCTTAGCGATGCCCCGGGGCTACACCTTC. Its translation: CASSLAMPRGYTF.

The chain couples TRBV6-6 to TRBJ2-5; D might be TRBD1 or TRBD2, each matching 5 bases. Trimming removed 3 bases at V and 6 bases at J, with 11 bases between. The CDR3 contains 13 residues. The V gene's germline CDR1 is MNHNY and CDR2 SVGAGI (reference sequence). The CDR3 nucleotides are TGTGCCAGCAGTTATGGTTCGGGGCAGACCCAGTACTTC. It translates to CASSYGSGQTQYF.

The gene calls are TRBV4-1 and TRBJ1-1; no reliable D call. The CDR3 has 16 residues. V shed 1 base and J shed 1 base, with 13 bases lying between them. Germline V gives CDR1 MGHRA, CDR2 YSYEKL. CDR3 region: CASSQAQIGWNTEAFF. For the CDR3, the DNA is TGCGCCAGCAGCCAAGCCCAAATCGGATGGAACACTGAAGCTTTCTTT.

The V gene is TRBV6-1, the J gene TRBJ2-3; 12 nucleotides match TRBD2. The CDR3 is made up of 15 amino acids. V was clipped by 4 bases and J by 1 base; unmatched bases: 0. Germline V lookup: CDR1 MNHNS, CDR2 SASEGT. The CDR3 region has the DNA TGTGCCAGCAGTGGACTAGCGGGGGGCACAGATACGCAGTATTTT. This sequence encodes CASSGLAGGTDTQYF.

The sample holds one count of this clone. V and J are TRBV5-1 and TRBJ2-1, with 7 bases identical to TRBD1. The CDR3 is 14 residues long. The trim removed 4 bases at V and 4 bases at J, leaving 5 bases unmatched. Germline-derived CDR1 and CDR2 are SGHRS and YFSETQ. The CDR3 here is CASSRDSAYNEQFF. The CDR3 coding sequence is TGCGCCAGCAGCCGGGACAGCGCATACAATGAGCAGTTCTTC. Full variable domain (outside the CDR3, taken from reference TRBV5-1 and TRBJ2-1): KAGVTQTPRYLIKTRGQQVTLSCSPISGHRSVSWYQQTPGQGLQFLFEYFSETQRNKGNFPGRFSGRQFSNSRSEMNVSTLELGDSALYLCASSRDSAYNEQFFGPGTRLTVL.

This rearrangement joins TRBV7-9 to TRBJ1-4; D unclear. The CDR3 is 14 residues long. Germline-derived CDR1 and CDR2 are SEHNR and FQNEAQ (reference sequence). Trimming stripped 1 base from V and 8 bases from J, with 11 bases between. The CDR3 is CASSLDPRGEKLFF. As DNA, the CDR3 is TGTGCCAGCAGCTTAGACCCTAGAGGGGAAAAACTGTTTTTT. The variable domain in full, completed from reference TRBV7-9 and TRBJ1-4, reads DTGVSQNPRHKITKRGQNVTFRCDPISEHNRLYWYRQTLGQGPEFLTYFQNEAQLEKSRLLSDRFSAERPKGSFSTLEIQRTEQGDSAMYLCASSLDPRGEKLFFGSGTQLSVL.

The CDR3 DNA reads TGTGCCAGCAGCTTAGGTGACAGGGCAAGGATGCAGTTCTTC. This sequence encodes CASSLGDRARMQFF. The chain combines TRBV11-2 with TRBJ2-1, with 7 bases that match TRBD1. J gave up 12 bases and V 1 base, and 9 bases lay outside the gene matches. The germline gives CDR1 SGHAT, CDR2 FQNNGV. The CDR3 is 14 residues long.

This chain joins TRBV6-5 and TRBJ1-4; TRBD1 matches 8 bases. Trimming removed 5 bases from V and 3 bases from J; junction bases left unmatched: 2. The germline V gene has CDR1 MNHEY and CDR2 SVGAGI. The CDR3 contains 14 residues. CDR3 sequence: CASSRTGSNEKLFF. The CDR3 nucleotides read TGTGCCAGCAGTAGGACAGGGTCTAATGAAAAACTGTTTTTT.

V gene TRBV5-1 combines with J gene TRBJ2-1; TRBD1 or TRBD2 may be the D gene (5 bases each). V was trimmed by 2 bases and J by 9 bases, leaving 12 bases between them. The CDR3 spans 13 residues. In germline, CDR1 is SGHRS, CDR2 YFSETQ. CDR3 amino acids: CASSFQQGAEQFF. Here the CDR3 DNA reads TGCGCCAGCAGCTTCCAGCAGGGAGCTGAGCAGTTCTTC.

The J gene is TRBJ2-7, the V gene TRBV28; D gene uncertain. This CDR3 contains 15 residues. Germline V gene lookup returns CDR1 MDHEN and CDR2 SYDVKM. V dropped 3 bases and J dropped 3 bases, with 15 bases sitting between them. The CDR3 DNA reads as TGTGCCAGCAGTTTGGGGTGGGCAGCCGGCTACGAGCAGTACTTC. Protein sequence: CASSLGWAAGYEQYF.

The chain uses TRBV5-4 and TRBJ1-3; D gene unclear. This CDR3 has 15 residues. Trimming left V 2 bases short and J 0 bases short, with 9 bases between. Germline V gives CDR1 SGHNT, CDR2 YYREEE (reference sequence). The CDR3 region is CASSFGVSSGNTIYF. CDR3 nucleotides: TGTGCCAGCAGCTTCGGGGTTAGCTCTGGAAACACCATATATTTT.

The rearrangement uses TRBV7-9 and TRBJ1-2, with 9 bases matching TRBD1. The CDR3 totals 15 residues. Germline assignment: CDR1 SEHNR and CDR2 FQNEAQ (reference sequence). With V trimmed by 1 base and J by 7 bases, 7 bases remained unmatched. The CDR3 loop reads CASSLDSGQGGGYTF. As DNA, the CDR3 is TGTGCCAGCAGCTTAGACTCGGGACAGGGTGGTGGCTACACCTTC. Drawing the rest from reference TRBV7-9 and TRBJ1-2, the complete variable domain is DTGVSQNPRHKITKRGQNVTFRCDPISEHNRLYWYRQTLGQGPEFLTYFQNEAQLEKSRLLSDRFSAERPKGSFSTLEIQRTEQGDSAMYLCASSLDSGQGGGYTFGSGTRLTVV.

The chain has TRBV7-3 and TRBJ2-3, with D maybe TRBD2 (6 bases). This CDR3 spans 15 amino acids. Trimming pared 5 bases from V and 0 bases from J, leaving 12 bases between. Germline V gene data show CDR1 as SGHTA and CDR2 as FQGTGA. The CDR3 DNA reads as TGTGCCAGCAGCAGAACCGGGACTAGCACAGATACGCAGTATTTT. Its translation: CASSRTGTSTDTQYF. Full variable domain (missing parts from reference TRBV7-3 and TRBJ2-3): GAGVSQTPSNKVTEKGKYVELRCDPISGHTALYWYRQSLGQGPEFLIYFQGTGAADDSGLPNDRFFAVRPEGSVSTLKIQRTERGDSAVYLCASSRTGTSTDTQYFGPGTRLTVL.

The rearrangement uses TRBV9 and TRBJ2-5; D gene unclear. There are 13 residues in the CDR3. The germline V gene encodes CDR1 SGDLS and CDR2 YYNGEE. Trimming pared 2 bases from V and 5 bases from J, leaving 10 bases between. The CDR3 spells CASSVSPSETQYF. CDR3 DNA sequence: TGTGCCAGCAGCGTCAGCCCCTCTGAGACCCAGTACTTC.

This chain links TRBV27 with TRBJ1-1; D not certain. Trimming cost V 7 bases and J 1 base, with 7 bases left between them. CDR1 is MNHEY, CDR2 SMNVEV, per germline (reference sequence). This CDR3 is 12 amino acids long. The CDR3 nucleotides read TGTGCCAGCAAAGGACGGAACACTGAAGCTTTCTTT. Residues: CASKGRNTEAFF.

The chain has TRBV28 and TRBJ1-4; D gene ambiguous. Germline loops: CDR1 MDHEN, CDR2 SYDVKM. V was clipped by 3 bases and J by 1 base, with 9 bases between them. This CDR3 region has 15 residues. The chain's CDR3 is CASSLADRTNEKLFF. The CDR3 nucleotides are TGTGCCAGCAGTTTGGCTGATAGAACTAATGAAAAACTGTTTTTT. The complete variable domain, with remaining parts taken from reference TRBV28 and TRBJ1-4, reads DVKVTQSSRYLVKRTGEKVFLECVQDMDHENMFWYRQDPGLGLRLIYFSYDVKMKEKGDIPEGYSVSREKKERFSLILESASTNQTSMYLCASSLADRTNEKLFFGSGTQLSVL.

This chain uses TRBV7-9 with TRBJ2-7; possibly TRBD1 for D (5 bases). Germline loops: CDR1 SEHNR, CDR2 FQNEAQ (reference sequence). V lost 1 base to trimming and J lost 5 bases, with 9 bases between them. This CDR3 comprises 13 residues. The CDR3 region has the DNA TGTGCCAGCAGCTTAGTGGCAGGGAACGAGCAGTACTTC. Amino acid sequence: CASSLVAGNEQYF.

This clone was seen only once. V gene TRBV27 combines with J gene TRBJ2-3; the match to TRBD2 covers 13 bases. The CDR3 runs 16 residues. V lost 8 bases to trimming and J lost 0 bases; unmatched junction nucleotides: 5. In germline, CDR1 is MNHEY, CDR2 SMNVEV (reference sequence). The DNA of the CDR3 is TGTGCCAGCTCGCGACTAGCGGGGGGTAGCACAGATACGCAGTATTTT. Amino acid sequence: CASSRLAGGSTDTQYF.

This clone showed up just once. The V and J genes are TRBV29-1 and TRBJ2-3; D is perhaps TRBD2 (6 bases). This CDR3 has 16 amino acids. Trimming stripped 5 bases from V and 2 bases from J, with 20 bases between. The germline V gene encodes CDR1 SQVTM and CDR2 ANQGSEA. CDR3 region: CSVTPFLAAITDTQYF. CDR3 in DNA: TGCAGCGTTACCCCCTTTTTAGCGGCGATCACAGATACGCAGTATTTT.

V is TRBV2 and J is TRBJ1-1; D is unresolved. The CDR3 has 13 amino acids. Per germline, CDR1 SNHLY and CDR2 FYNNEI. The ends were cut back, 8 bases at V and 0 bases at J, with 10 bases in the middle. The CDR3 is CASGRQLNTEAFF. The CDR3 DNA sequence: TGTGCCAGCGGACGGCAGTTGAACACTGAAGCTTTCTTT.

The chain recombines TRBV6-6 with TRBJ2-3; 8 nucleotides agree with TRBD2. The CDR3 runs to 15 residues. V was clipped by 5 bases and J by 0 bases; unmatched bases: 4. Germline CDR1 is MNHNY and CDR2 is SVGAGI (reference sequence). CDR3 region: CASSPRGGSTDTQYF. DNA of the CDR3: TGTGCCAGCAGTCCCCGGGGGGGCAGCACAGATACGCAGTATTTT.

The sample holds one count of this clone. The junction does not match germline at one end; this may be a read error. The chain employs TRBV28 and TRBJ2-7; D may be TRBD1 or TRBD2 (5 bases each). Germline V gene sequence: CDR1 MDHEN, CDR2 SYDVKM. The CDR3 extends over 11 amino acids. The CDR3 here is CASLQDGDEFF. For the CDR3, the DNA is TGTGCCAGCCTACAGGATGGGGACGAGTTCTTC.